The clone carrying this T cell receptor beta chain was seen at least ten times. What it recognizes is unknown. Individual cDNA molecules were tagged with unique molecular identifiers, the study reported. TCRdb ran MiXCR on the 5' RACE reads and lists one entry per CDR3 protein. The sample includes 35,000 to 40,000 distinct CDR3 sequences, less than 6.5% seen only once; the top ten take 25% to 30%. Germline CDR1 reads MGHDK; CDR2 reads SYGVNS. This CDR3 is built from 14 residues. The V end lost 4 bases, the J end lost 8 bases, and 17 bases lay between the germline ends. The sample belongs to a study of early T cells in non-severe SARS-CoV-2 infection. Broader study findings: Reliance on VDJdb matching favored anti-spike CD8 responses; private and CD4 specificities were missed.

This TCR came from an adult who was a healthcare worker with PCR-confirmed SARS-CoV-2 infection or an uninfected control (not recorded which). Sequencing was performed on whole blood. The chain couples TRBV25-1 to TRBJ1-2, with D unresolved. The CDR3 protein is CASSAWAPVQGYTF. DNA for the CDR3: TGTGCCAGCAGTGCCTGGGCGCCAGTTCAGGGCTACACCTTC.